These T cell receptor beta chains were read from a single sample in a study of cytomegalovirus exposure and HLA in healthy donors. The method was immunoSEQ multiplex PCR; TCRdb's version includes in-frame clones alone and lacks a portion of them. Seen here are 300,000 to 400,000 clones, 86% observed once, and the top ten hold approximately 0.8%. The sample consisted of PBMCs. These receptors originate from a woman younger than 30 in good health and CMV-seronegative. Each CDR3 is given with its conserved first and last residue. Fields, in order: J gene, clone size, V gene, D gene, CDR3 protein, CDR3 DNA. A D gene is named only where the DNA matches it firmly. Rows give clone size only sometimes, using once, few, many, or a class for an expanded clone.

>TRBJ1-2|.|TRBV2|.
CASSEFPRYGYTF
TGTGCCAGCAGTGAGTTTCCGAGGTATGGCTACACCTTC
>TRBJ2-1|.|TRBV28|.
CASSKDSSYNEQFF
TGTGCCAGCAGCAAGGACAGCTCCTACAATGAGCAGTTCTTC
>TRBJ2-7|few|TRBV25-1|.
CASRRGLTYEQYF
TGTGCCAGCAGGCGAGGTTTGACCTACGAGCAGTACTTC
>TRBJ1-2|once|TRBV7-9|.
CASSLAGGNYGYTF
TGTGCCAGCAGCTTAGCGGGGGGAAACTATGGCTACACCTTC
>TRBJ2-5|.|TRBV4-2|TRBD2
CASSPGLAGGTETQYF
TGTGCCAGCAGCCCGGGACTAGCGGGGGGTACAGAGACCCAGTACTTC
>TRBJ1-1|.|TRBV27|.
CASSLVGSEAFF
TGTGCCAGCAGTTTAGTGGGCTCTGAAGCTTTCTTT
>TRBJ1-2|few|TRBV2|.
CASSEIREVGYTF
TGTGCCAGCAGTGAAATCAGGGAGGTTGGCTACACCTTC
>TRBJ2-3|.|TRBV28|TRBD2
CASRRGTSGTTDTQYF
TGTGCCAGCAGGAGAGGGACTAGCGGAACCACAGATACGCAGTATTTT
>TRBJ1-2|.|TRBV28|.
CASSLLGSWVEARTVEDHYGYTF
TGTGCCAGCAGTTTACTCGGTTCGTGGGTCGAAGCGAGGACAGTGGAGGACCACTATGGCTACACCTTC
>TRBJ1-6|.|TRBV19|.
CATKQVGNSPLHF
TGTGCCACCAAACAAGTTGGTAATTCACCCCTCCACTTT
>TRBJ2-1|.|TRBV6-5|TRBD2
CASSPLLAGKGEQFF
TGTGCCAGCAGCCCATTACTAGCGGGAAAGGGTGAGCAGTTCTTC
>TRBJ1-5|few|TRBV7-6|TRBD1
CASSWDSNQPQHF
TGTGCCAGCAGCTGGGACAGTAATCAGCCCCAGCATTTT
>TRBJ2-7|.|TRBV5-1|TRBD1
CASSFLFRQGQGGYEQYF
TGCGCCAGCAGCTTCCTCTTCCGGCAGGGACAGGGTGGATACGAGCAGTACTTC
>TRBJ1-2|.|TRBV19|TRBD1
CASRGLGQGNYGYTF
TGTGCCAGTAGAGGTTTGGGACAGGGTAATTATGGCTACACCTTC
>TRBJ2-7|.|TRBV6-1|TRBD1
CASSRYRGRNEQYF
TGTGCCAGCAGCCGATACAGGGGGCGCAACGAGCAGTACTTC
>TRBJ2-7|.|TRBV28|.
CASSLGQGPYEQYF
TGTGCCAGCAGTTTAGGGCAGGGGCCCTACGAGCAGTACTTC
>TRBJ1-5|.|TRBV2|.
CASRRGGGSNQPQHF
TGTGCCAGCAGACGCGGAGGTGGGAGCAATCAGCCCCAGCATTTT
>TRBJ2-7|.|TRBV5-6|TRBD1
CASSLGGQEQYF
TGTGCCAGCAGCCTAGGGGGACAGGAGCAGTACTTC
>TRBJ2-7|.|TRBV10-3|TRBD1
CAISERTGVYEQYF
TGTGCCATCAGTGAGAGAACAGGGGTCTACGAGCAGTACTTC
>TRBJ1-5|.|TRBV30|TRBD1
CAWSPWDRALQPQHF
TGTGCCTGGAGTCCATGGGACAGGGCACTCCAGCCCCAGCATTTT
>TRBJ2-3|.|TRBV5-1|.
CASSLHSSSADTQYF
TGCGCCAGCAGCTTGCACAGCTCCTCGGCAGATACGCAGTATTTT
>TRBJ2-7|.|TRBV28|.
CASSFYLLKRDYEQYF
TGTGCCAGCAGTTTTTATCTTTTGAAGAGGGACTACGAGCAGTACTTC
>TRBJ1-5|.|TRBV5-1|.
CASSLKGGNQPQHF
TGCGCCAGCAGCTTGAAGGGGGGCAATCAGCCCCAGCATTTT
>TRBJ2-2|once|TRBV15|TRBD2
CATSSPGLAGSRAAELFF
TGTGCCACCAGCTCCCCCGGGCTAGCGGGTTCCCGCGCCGCGGAGCTGTTTTTT
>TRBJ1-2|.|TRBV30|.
CAWSDRHPTF
TGTGCCTGGAGTGATCGACATCCTACTTTC
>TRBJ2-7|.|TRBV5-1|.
CASSPIRDSEQYF
TGCGCCAGCAGTCCGATCCGGGACTCCGAGCAGTACTTC
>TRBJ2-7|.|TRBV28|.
CASSVVNSYEQYF
TGTGCCAGCAGCGTAGTGAATTCCTACGAGCAGTACTTC
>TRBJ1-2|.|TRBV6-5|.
CASSRTANYGYTF
TGTGCCAGCAGTAGGACAGCTAACTATGGCTACACCTTC
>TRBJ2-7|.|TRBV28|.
CASSLLALSRRGHEQYF
TGTGCCAGCAGTTTATTAGCCCTCAGCCGCAGGGGTCACGAGCAGTACTTC
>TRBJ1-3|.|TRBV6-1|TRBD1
CASRQTGGTGNTIYF
TGTGCCAGCAGGCAAACAGGGGGCACTGGAAACACCATATATTTT
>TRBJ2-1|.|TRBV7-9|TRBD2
CASSLLAGGSYNEQFF
TGTGCCAGCAGCTTACTAGCGGGAGGATCCTACAATGAGCAGTTCTTC
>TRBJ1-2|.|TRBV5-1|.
CASSLDRTNYGYTF
TGCGCCAGCAGCTTGGACAGAACAAACTATGGCTACACCTTC
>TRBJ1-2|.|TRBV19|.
CASKEGPLANYGYTF
TGTGCCAGCAAAGAGGGTCCATTAGCTAACTATGGCTACACCTTC
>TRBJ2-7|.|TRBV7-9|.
CASSSTSDRPPYEQYF
TGTGCCAGCAGCTCGACCTCTGACAGACCGCCCTACGAGCAGTACTTC
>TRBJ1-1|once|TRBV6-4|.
CASSDSRGAEAFF
TGTGCCAGCAGTGACTCGCGGGGGGCCGAAGCTTTCTTT
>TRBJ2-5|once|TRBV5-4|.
CASSLAGAGAGGETQYF
TGTGCCAGCAGCTTGGCTGGGGCGGGGGCTGGGGGAGAGACCCAGTACTTC